The T cell receptor beta chain under discussion was sequenced for a study of shared clonotypes between healthy human individuals. Study overall: Per donor, CD8 memory used one plate, CD8 naive used two, CD4 memory used three and CD4 naive used three.

General study findings and limits: A handful of donors held about 5% of naive CD4 clonotypes in common.

The V and J ends lost 4 bases and 3 bases respectively, with 4 bases between them. The CDR3 length is 12 residues. The germline V gene has CDR1 MDHEN and CDR2 SYDVKM. Positively selected for CCR7, the CD45RO-negative cells used as naive CD8 cells excluded terminally differentiated effector memory CD45RA+ cells. Concerning this clone itself: Antigen unknown.

It was at deep level that the assay was run. The authors split each subset's genomic DNA evenly across several immunoSEQ plates. The table came from immunoSEQ multiplex PCR; TCRdb's copy has only in-frame clones and leaves some out. The table shows roughly 1,800,000 clones, with about 95% occurring only once. The V call is TRBV28, the J call TRBJ1-5; D unresolved. The TCR was taken from a man aged 18 to 29 in good health. Sequenced sample: naive CD8+ T cells sorted from blood. CDR3 in amino acids: CASSSYNQPQHF. Written as DNA, the CDR3 is TGTGCCAGCAGTTCCTACAATCAGCCCCAGCATTTT.